This TCR beta chain was retrieved from a study of early T cells in non-severe SARS-CoV-2 infection. As for the study in general: The authors sequenced bulk RNA from unsorted whole blood, leaving chains unpaired.

Individual cDNA molecules were tagged with unique molecular identifiers. MiXCR was run by TCRdb on the 5' RACE reads, yielding one entry per CDR3 protein. The data show roughly 93,000 distinct CDR3 sequences, around 10% seen once. The CDR3 is 13 amino acids. V was trimmed by 6 bases and J by 0 bases, leaving 9 bases between them. Germline V lookup: CDR1 MNHEY, CDR2 SVGAGI. Sequenced sample: whole blood. This TCR was sampled from an adult who was a healthcare worker with PCR-confirmed SARS-CoV-2 infection or an uninfected control (not recorded which). V and J are TRBV6-5 and TRBJ2-7, with D tentatively TRBD2 (5 bases). CDR3 in DNA: TGTGCCAGCAGAACTGGGAGCTCCTACGAGCAGTACTTC. This gives the protein CASRTGSSYEQYF.